This TCR beta chain comes out of a study of T cell responses to AZD1222 COVID-19 vaccine. Study as a whole: Analysis merged second doses at about 4 or about 12 weeks.

Turning to this clone: Its antigen is not identified.

Trimming removed 2 bases from V and 6 bases from J, with 12 bases in between. The V gene's germline CDR1 is SGDLS and CDR2 YYNGEE. The CDR3 covers 14 residues. General study results and limits: Only five or six individuals given AZD1222 were seropositive at baseline. The donor group comprised mostly white British people and more females; the analysis possibly underestimated clonal diversity. Spike as a whole was targeted by vaccine-associated CD4 TCRs, dominant at 160-218 and 743-854.

The protocol was immunoSEQ multiplex PCR, while the TCRdb copy is restricted to in-frame clones and leaves out a portion. The top ten clones hold under 5% of a sample with 40,000 to 45,000 clones, around 81% of them seen once. The chain is built from TRBV9 and TRBJ2-1; D not certain. The TCR comes from an adult in good health. Here the sequenced sample was peripheral blood, taken on day 0 of AZD1222 vaccination. The CDR3 bases are TGTGCCAGCAGCGTTCAAACCAGTTCCAATGAGCAGTTCTTC. Its protein product is CASSVQTSSNEQFF.